The clone carrying this T cell receptor beta chain showed up just a few times. What it binds is unknown. Sequencing ends 3 residues short of the CDR3 end; the germline J gene provides the rest. These data belong to a study of T cell clonality in common variable immunodeficiency. The study, taken as a whole, reports: TCRbeta clonality was increased in CVID versus healthy controls. T cell subpopulation sequencing would be needed to explain CVID clonality. Common variable immunodeficiency TCR beta sequences reportedly had fewer deletions and N-nucleotide insertions.

The CDR3 sequence is 17 residues long. The trim removed 1 base at V and 6 bases at J, leaving 12 bases unmatched. Germline lookup yields CDR1 MNHEY and CDR2 SVGEGT. Clones were read by immunoSEQ multiplex PCR, and TCRdb kept only the in-frame ones, dropping some. The sample includes roughly 55,000 clones, none of them occurring once. Sequenced sample: peripheral blood mononuclear cells. The TCR comes from a person between 18 and 70 years old in good health. This chain connects TRBV6-2 or TRBV6-3 to TRBJ1-2, with 9 bases that match TRBD1. The CDR3 loop reads CASSYWATGQGDHGYTF. The sequenced part of the CDR3 DNA is TGTGCCAGCAGTTACTGGGCAACGGGACAGGGAGATCATGGC.